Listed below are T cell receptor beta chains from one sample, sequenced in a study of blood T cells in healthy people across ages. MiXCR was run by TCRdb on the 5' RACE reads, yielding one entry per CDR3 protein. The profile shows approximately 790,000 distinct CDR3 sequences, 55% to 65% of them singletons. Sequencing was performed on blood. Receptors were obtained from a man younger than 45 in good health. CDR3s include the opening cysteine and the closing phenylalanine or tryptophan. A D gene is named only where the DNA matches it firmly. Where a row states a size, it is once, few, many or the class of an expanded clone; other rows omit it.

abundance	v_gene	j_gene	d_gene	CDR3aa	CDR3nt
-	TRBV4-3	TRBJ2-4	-	CASSHPGAKNIQYF	TGCGCCAGCAGCCACCCCGGGGCCAAAAACATTCAGTACTTC
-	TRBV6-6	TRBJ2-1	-	CASSAIDEQFF	TGTGCCAGCAGTGCAATCGATGAGCAGTTCTTC
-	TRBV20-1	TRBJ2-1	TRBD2	CSAGLAGRIYNEQFF	TGCAGTGCTGGCCTAGCGGGGAGAATCTACAATGAGCAGTTCTTC
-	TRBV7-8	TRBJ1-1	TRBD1	CASSLGGARGLMNTEAFF	TGTGCCAGCAGCTTAGGTGGGGCGAGGGGGCTCATGAACACTGAAGCTTTCTTT
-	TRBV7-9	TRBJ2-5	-	CASSLEWGTDQETQYF	TGTGCCAGCAGCTTAGAATGGGGGACGGACCAAGAGACCCAGTACTTC
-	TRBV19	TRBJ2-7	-	CAGSATDTYYEQYF	TGTGCCGGTAGCGCCACGGACACCTACTACGAGCAGTACTTC
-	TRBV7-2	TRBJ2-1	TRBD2	CASSSGGPDNEQFF	TGTGCCAGCAGCTCGGGGGGGCCGGACAATGAGCAGTTCTTC
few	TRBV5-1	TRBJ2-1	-	CASSLEWGADNEQFF	TGCGCCAGCAGCTTGGAATGGGGGGCCGACAATGAGCAGTTCTTC
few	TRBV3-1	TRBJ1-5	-	CASSQDRLPGQPQHF	TGTGCCAGCAGCCAGGACAGACTCCCGGGGCAGCCCCAGCATTTT
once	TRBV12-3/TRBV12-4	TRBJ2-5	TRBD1	CASTKGTGEETQYF	TGTGCCAGCACCAAGGGGACAGGGGAAGAGACCCAGTACTTC
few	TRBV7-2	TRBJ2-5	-	CASSLTGTFETQYF	TGTGCCAGCAGCTTGACGGGGACCTTCGAGACCCAGTACTTC
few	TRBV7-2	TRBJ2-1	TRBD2	CASSLLTSGGVNEQFF	TGCGCCAGCAGCCTCCTGACTAGCGGGGGGGTCAATGAGCAGTTCTTC
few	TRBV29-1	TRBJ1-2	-	CSVGTGYGYTF	TGCAGCGTGGGGACGGGCTATGGCTACACCTTC
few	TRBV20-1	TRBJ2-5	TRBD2	CSASRGLDSGETQYF	TGCAGTGCCAGCCGGGGACTAGACTCGGGAGAGACCCAGTACTTC
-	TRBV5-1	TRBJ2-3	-	CASNLRGPRDTQYF	TGCGCCAGCAACTTACGGGGGCCGAGAGATACGCAGTATTTT
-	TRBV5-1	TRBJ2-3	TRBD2	CASSTRGGTDTQYF	TGCGCCAGCAGCACAAGGGGAGGGACAGATACGCAGTATTTT
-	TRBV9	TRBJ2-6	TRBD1	CASSVGDRAISGANVLTF	TGTGCCAGTAGCGTAGGTGACAGGGCCATATCTGGGGCCAACGTCCTGACTTTC
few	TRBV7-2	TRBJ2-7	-	CASSLEAIREQYF	TGTGCCAGCAGCTTAGAGGCTATCCGCGAGCAGTACTTC
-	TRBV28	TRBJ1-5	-	CASSPDQPQHF	TGTGCCAGCAGTCCTGATCAGCCCCAGCATTTT
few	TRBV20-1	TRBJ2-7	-	CSARARVNEQYF	TGCAGTGCTAGAGCCAGGGTCAACGAGCAGTACTTC
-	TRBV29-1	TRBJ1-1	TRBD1	CSGDRDRGTEAFF	TGCAGCGGTGACAGGGACAGGGGCACTGAAGCTTTCTTT
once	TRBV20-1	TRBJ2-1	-	CSATGVYNEQFF	TGCAGTGCTACCGGGGTGTACAATGAGCAGTTCTTC
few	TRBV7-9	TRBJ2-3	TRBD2	CACGLAGGTDTQYF	TGTGCCTGCGGGCTAGCGGGGGGTACAGATACGCAGTATTTT
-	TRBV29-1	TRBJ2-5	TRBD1	CSVDPGQIPEETQYF	TGCAGCGTCGACCCGGGACAGATACCCGAAGAGACCCAGTACTTC
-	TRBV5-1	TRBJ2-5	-	CASSFSRQYQETQYF	TGCGCCAGCAGCTTCTCCCGACAATACCAAGAGACCCAGTACTTC
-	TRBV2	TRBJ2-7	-	CASRANSPSYEQYF	TGTGCCAGCAGAGCAAACTCCCCGTCCTACGAGCAGTACTTC
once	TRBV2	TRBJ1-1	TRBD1	CASSQTGGAFTEAFF	TGTGCCAGCAGCCAAACAGGGGGCGCTTTCACTGAAGCTTTCTTT
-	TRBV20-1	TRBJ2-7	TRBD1	CSALGPGQEDCEQYF	TGCAGTGCCTTAGGCCCGGGACAGGAAGACTGCGAGCAGTACTTC
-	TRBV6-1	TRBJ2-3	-	CASGSFVAADTQYF	TGTGCCAGCGGTAGTTTCGTGGCTGCAGATACGCAGTATTTT
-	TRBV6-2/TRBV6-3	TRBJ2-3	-	CASSYDPARGNTDTQYF	TGTGCCAGCAGTTACGACCCGGCGAGGGGGAACACAGATACGCAGTATTTT
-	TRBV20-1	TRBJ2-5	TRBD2	CSANMPGLVETQYF	TGCAGTGCTAACATGCCGGGACTAGTGGAGACCCAGTACTTC
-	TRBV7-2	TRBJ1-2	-	CASSLGSGQILNYGYTF	TGTGCCAGCAGCTTAGGATCGGGCCAGATATTGAACTATGGCTACACCTTC
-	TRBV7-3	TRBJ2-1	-	CASSLIAGTNEQFF	TGTGCCAGCAGCTTAATCGCGGGGACCAATGAGCAGTTCTTC
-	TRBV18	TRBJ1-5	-	CASSPLRGQSDQPQHF	TGTGCCAGCTCACCATTGCGCGGGCAGAGCGATCAGCCCCAGCATTTT
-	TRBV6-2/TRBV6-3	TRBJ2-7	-	CASSSGYGYEQYF	TGTGCCAGCAGTTCCGGTTATGGGTACGAGCAGTACTTC
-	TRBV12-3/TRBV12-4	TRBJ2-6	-	CASTPTGSGANVLTF	TGTGCCAGCACCCCGACAGGCTCTGGGGCCAACGTCCTGACTTTC
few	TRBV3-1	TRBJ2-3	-	CASSQDEVTQYF	TGTGCCAGCAGCCAAGATGAGGTTACGCAGTATTTT
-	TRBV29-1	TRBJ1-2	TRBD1	CSVVRTGGANYGYTF	TGCAGCGTTGTAAGGACAGGGGGCGCTAACTATGGCTACACCTTC
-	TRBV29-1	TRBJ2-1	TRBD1	CSVEGQGVANEQFF	TGCAGCGTAGAGGGACAGGGGGTGGCCAATGAGCAGTTCTTC
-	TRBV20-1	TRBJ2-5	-	CSAGDGETQYF	TGCAGTGCTGGGGATGGGGAGACCCAGTACTTC
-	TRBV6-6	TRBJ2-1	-	CASSYPTSPGAEQFF	TGTGCCAGCAGTTACCCCACCTCCCCAGGTGCTGAGCAGTTCTTC
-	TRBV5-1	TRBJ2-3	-	CASSWRDSGTDTQYF	TGCGCCAGCAGCTGGAGGGACTCAGGCACAGATACGCAGTATTTT
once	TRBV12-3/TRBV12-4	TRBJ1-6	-	CASNHRDSNSPLHF	TGTGCCAGCAATCACCGGGACTCTAATTCACCCCTCCACTTT
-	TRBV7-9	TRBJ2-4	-	CASSQIGGIGIQYF	TGTGCCAGCAGCCAAATTGGGGGGATTGGCATTCAGTACTTC
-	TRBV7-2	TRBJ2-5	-	CASRRPGQETQYF	TGTGCCAGCAGGCGACCCGGCCAAGAGACCCAGTACTTC
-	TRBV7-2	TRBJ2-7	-	CASSLEQGGYEQYF	TGTGCCAGCAGCTTAGAACAGGGGGGGTACGAGCAGTACTTC
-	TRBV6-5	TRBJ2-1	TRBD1	CASSSSRDRTVSSYNEQFF	TGTGCCAGCAGTTCTTCCCGGGACAGAACCGTCAGCTCCTACAATGAGCAGTTCTTC
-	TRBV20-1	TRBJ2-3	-	CSARDPGTDTQYF	TGCAGTGCTAGAGATCCAGGGACAGATACGCAGTATTTT
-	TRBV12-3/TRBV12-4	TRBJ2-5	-	CASSSSTSGGWGTQYF	-
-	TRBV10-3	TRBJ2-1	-	CAISESSGILYNEQFF	TGTGCCATCAGTGAGTCTTCCGGGATACTCTACAATGAGCAGTTCTTC
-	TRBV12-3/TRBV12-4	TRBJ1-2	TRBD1	CASSSRQGLSFYGYTF	TGTGCCAGCAGCTCCAGACAGGGCCTCTCGTTTTATGGCTACACCTTC
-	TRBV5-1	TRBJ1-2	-	CASGEGAYGYTF	TGCGCCAGCGGAGAGGGAGCCTATGGCTACACCTTC
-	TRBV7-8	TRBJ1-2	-	CASSTPERNYGYTF	TGTGCCAGCAGCACCCCTGAGAGAAACTATGGCTACACCTTC
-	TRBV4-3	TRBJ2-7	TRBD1	CASSHYGQGSSYEQYF	TGCGCCAGCAGCCACTACGGACAGGGTAGTTCCTACGAGCAGTACTTC
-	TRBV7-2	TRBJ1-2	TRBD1	CASSPTNRDRVFGYGYTF	TGTGCCAGCAGCCCAACGAACCGGGACAGGGTTTTTGGCTATGGCTACACCTTC
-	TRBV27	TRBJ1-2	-	CASAGTATNYGYTF	TGTGCCAGCGCCGGGACCGCAACTAACTATGGCTACACCTTC